The subject of this entry is one TCR beta chain. Its antigen remains unknown. CDR3 size: 15 residues. V lost 5 bases and J lost 9, with 17 bases in between. Germline values: CDR1 MNHEY, CDR2 SVGAGI. Vbeta (60) and Jbeta (13) primers were used in the PCR. Measured with immunoSEQ multiplex PCR; TCRdb has only the in-frame clones, and not every one. The sample consists of about 150,000 clones, about four fifths of them appearing once. The data were obtained in a study of cytomegalovirus exposure and HLA in healthy donors. General study points: Being productive about 87% or about 30% of the time was typical of most TCR beta V segments in an earlier analysis. For most subjects, TCR beta sequences were reported to predict HLA-A and HLA-B alleles with accuracy. It was likely that a cluster of highly shared sequence variants was a sequencing artifact. Later analysis demonstrated an association between a missense DCLRE1C variant and TCR beta V- and J-gene trimming.

The specimen was PBMCs. The clonotype was recovered from a human donor in good health. V usage is TRBV6-5 and J usage is TRBJ2-6; unclear D gene. This chain's CDR3 is CASSPTHRRYNVLTF. The CDR3 coding sequence is TGTGCCAGCAGTCCAACACACCGGCGGTACAACGTCCTGACTTTC.